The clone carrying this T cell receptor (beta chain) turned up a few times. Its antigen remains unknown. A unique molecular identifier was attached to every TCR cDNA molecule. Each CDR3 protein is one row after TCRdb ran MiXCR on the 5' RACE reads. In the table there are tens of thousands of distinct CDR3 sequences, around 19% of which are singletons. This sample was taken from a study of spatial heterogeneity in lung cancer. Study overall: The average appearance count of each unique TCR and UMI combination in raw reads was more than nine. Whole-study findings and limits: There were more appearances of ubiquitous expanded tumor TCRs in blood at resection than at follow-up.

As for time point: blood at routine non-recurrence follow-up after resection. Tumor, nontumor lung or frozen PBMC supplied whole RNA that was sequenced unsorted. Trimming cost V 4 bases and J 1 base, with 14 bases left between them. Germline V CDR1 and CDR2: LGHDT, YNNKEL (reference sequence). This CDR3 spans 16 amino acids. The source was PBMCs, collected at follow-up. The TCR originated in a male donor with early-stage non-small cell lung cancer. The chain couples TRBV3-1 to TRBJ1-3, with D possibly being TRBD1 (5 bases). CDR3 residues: CASSPPGRLSGNTIYF. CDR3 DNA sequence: TGTGCCAGCAGCCCCCCGGGACGCTTGTCTGGAAACACCATATATTTT.